These 16 T cell receptor beta chains came from one sample sequenced in a study of blood T cells in healthy people across ages (dated by TCRdb to 2015 to 2017). Libraries came from 5' RACE. A second PCR of about 6 to 11 cycles was run with a J-beta primer mix and a sample-barcoded 5' primer. The public reads were quality trimmed at Q25 with fastp and then assembled into clones with MiXCR by TCRdb, keeping productive beta chains. Rows matching on CDR3 protein sequence are summarized as one entry with the most common DNA and genes. Counted in this sample were 1.8 million or so distinct CDR3 sequences; roughly two fifths of them appeared once. Under 25% of the sample lies in the top ten. Input material: blood. These receptors were taken from a human donor in good health.

The V call is TRBV7-2, the J call TRBJ2-2; D call uncertain. Germline V gives CDR1 SGHTA, CDR2 FQGNSA. Trimming shortened V by 0 bases and J by 1 base, and 15 bases separated the two germline ends. The CDR3 totals 18 residues. CDR3 protein: CASSLADLGSMNTGELFF. CDR3 nucleotide sequence: TGTGCCAGCAGCTTAGCGGACCTTGGCTCCATGAACACCGGGGAGCTGTTTTTT.

This clonotype showed up just once. The rearrangement uses TRBV24-1 and TRBJ1-5; D gene unclear. This CDR3 spans 14 amino acids. Trimming removed 6 bases at V and 1 base at J, with 9 bases between. Germline CDR1 and CDR2: KGHDR and SFDVKD. CDR3 bases: TGTGCCACCAGTTCCTATGACAGCAATCAGCCCCAGCATTTT. Protein: CATSSYDSNQPQHF.

This clonotype was detected ten times or more. The CDR3, as DNA: TGTGCCAGCAGGAAATCTAGCGGGGGGGCCTATGAGCAGTTCTTC. Protein sequence: CASRKSSGGAYEQFF. The rearrangement links TRBV7-2 to TRBJ2-1, with TRBD2 matching over 12 bases. V lost 6 bases and J lost 8; bases outside the gene matches: 8. CDR3 length equals 15 residues. Germline CDR1 SGHTA, CDR2 FQGNSA.

This clonotype occurred a few times. This chain joins TRBV20-1 and TRBJ1-5, with no clear D. Trimming cost V 3 bases and J 0 bases, with 9 bases left between them. The CDR3 extends over 14 amino acids. Germline loops: CDR1 DFQATT, CDR2 SNEGSKA (reference sequence). The CDR3 nucleotides read TGCAGTGCTAGGGGTCATGCTAGCAATCAGCCCCAGCATTTT. As protein: CSARGHASNQPQHF.

V gene TRBV13 combines with J gene TRBJ2-5; no reliable D call. V lost 3 bases to trimming and J lost 3 bases, with 8 bases between them. The germline V gene has CDR1 PRHDT and CDR2 FYEKMQ (reference sequence). CDR3 length: 13 residues. Written as DNA, the CDR3 is TGTGCCAGCAGCTTTCCGAGAGAAGAGACCCAGTACTTC. This translates into CASSFPREETQYF.

This clonotype has more than one count but fewer than ten. V gene TRBV20-1 combines with J gene TRBJ2-3, with 9 bases lining up with TRBD2. The CDR3 is made up of 18 amino acids. Germline-derived CDR1 and CDR2 are DFQATT and SNEGSKA (reference sequence). Trimming took 2 bases from V and 3 from J; bases not matched to a gene: 15. The CDR3 spells CSARPHTLAGSTTDTQYF. CDR3 DNA: TGCAGTGCTAGACCCCACACACTAGCGGGTTCCACAACAGATACGCAGTATTTT.

The V call is TRBV12-3 or TRBV12-4, the J call TRBJ1-2; TRBD1 might be the D (6 bases). Trimming shortened V by 2 bases and J by 6 bases, and 19 bases separated the two germline ends. The CDR3 length is 16 residues. CDR3 protein: CASSLRRAVRGDGYTF. CDR3 sequence (DNA): TGTGCCAGCAGTTTACGAAGGGCGGTCAGGGGAGATGGCTACACCTTC.

With regard to this clonotype: At one end, the junction sequence differs from germline, possibly due to a read error. CDR3 region: CASSQDLPIRDFSYEQYF. As DNA, the CDR3 is TGCGCCAGTAGCCAAGATTTACCCATCCGGGACTTCTCCTACGAGCAGTACTTC. The chain carries TRBV4-3 and TRBJ2-7, with a weak D call TRBD2 (6 bases). CDR3 size: 18 residues. The germline V gene encodes CDR1 LGHNA and CDR2 YSLEER.

The chain links TRBV7-9 to TRBJ1-2, with D uncertain. This CDR3 has 15 residues. Per germline, CDR1 SEHNR and CDR2 FQNEAQ (reference sequence). V was trimmed by 2 bases and J by 0 bases, leaving 10 bases between them. CDR3 nucleotides: TGTGCCAGCAGCTTATCGGCAGCCTCTAACTATGGCTACACCTTC. Translated, it gives CASSLSAASNYGYTF.

This chain joins TRBV24-1 and TRBJ2-7; the D gene is possibly TRBD2 (6 bases). The ends were cut back, 2 bases at V and 7 bases at J, with 14 bases in the middle. The V gene's germline CDR1 is KGHDR and CDR2 SFDVKD. The CDR3 spans 14 residues. CDR3 residues: CATSDSTRPAEQYF. CDR3 nucleotide sequence: TGTGCCACCAGTGATTCGACTAGGCCGGCTGAGCAGTACTTC.

This clonotype was seen a handful of times. The chain links TRBV27 to TRBJ2-7; a weak D match, TRBD2 (5 bases). Germline CDR1 reads MNHEY; CDR2 reads SMNVEV (reference sequence). V dropped 3 bases and J dropped 4 bases, with 13 bases sitting between them. CDR3 length equals 14 residues. The chain's CDR3 is CASSFRSRGYEQYF. DNA for the CDR3: TGTGCCAGCAGTTTTCGTTCTCGGGGATACGAGCAGTACTTC.

This clonotype was seen more than once but under ten times. The gene calls are TRBV7-9 and TRBJ2-1; TRBD2 might be the D (7 bases). With 8 bases removed from V and 3 bases from J, the gap between germline ends came to 14 bases. CDR3 length: 14 amino acids. The germline V gene has CDR1 SEHNR and CDR2 FQNEAQ (reference sequence). CDR3 sequence reads: CASSSGGLYNEQFF. The CDR3, as DNA: TGTGCCAGCTCTTCCGGGGGGCTCTACAATGAGCAGTTCTTC. Full variable domain (missing parts from reference TRBV7-9 and TRBJ2-1): DTGVSQNPRHKITKRGQNVTFRCDPISEHNRLYWYRQTLGQGPEFLTYFQNEAQLEKSRLLSDRFSAERPKGSFSTLEIQRTEQGDSAMYLCASSSGGLYNEQFFGPGTRLTVL.

This clonotype was seen a handful of times. V and J are TRBV12-3 or TRBV12-4 and TRBJ2-5; D remains ambiguous. The V and J ends lost 3 bases and 2 bases respectively, with 16 bases between them. This CDR3 is built from 16 residues. CDR3 loop: CASSFYPISEQETQYF. The CDR3 bases are TGTGCCAGCAGTTTTTACCCTATCAGTGAACAAGAGACCCAGTACTTC.

This clonotype was seen only a few times. The chain combines TRBV20-1 with TRBJ1-2, with 8 bases that match TRBD1. Trimming at V came to 4 bases and at J to 8 bases, leaving 12 bases not matched to a gene. This CDR3 comprises 14 residues. CDR1 and CDR2 from the germline V gene are DFQATT and SNEGSKA (reference sequence). The CDR3 is CSAIRTGLLGGYTF. The CDR3 region has the DNA TGCAGTGCTATAAGGACAGGGCTCCTGGGGGGCTACACCTTC.

A remark on this clonotype: Compared with germline, one end of the junction differs, possibly owing to a read error. The rearrangement links TRBV4-3 to TRBJ2-1; 8 nucleotides match TRBD2. The CDR3 has 20 amino acids. CDR1 is LGHNA and CDR2 is YSLEER in the germline V gene. In DNA form, the CDR3 reads TGCGCCAACAGCCAACTAGAGGAACGGGGGGGCCCTTACCCCTACAATGAGCAGTTCTTC. Amino acids: CANSQLEERGGPYPYNEQFF.

The V gene is TRBV3-1, the J gene TRBJ1-5, with a tentative D call TRBD1 (5 bases). Per germline, CDR1 LGHDT and CDR2 YNNKEL (reference sequence). The CDR3 spans 13 residues. V dropped 1 base and J dropped 9 bases, with 10 bases sitting between them. The chain's CDR3 is CASSQGGSRPQHF. CDR3 bases: TGTGCCAGCAGCCAAGGGGGCAGCCGGCCCCAGCATTTT.